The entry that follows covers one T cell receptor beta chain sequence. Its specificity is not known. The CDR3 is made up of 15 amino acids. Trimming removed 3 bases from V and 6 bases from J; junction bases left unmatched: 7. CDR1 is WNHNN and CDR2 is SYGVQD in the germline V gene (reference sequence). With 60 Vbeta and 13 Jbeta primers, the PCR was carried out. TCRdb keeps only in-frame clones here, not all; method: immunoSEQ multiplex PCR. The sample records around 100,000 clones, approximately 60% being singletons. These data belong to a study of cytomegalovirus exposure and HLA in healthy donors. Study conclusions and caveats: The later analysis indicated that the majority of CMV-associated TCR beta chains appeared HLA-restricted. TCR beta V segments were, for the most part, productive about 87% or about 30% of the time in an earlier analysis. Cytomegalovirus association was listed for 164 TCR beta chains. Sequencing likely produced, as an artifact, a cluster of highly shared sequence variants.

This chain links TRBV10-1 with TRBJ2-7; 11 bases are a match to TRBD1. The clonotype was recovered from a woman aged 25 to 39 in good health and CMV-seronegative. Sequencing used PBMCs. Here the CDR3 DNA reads TGCGCCAGCAGTGACTCCGGGACAGGGGGAAGCGAGCAGTACTTC. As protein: CASSDSGTGGSEQYF.